This T cell receptor (beta chain) is drawn from a study of T cells in Graves' hyperthyroidism and ophthalmopathy. Amplification of TCR beta CDR3 regions was performed using RNA transcripts as template. The HTBI primer set was used in a first-round RT-PCR of the TCR CDR3. One entry per CDR3 protein results from TCRdb running MiXCR on the multiplex PCR reads. The table lists about 660,000 distinct CDR3 sequences, just under 45% of them singletons. Patients showing uncontrolled infection, other autoimmune disease, pregnancy or lactation were ineligible. This CDR3 contains 19 residues. Trimming removed 0 bases at V and 1 base at J, with 19 bases between. The V gene's germline CDR1 is SGHVS and CDR2 FNYEAQ.

The rearrangement joins TRBV7-6 to TRBJ1-5, with D possibly being TRBD1 (6 bases). The receptor comes from an adult man with Graves' disease, either hyperthyroidism or ophthalmopathy (not recorded which). Sequencing was carried out using peripheral blood or thyroid tissue (not recorded which). In DNA form, the CDR3 reads TGTGCCAGCAGCTTAGCTACCCAGGGCGGGGGCACCAGCAATCAGCCCCAGCATTTT. Translation: CASSLATQGGGTSNQPQHF.